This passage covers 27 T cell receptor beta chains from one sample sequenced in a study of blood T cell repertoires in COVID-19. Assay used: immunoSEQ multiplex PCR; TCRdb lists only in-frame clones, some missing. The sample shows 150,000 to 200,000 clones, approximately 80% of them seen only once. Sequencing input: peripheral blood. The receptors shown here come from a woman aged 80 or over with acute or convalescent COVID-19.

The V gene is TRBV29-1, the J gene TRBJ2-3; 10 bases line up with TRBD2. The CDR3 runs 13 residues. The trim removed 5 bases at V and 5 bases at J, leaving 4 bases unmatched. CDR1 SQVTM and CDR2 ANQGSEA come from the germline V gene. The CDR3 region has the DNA TGCAGCGTTCTAGCGGGAGATTTAGATACGCAGTATTTT. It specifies CSVLAGDLDTQYF.

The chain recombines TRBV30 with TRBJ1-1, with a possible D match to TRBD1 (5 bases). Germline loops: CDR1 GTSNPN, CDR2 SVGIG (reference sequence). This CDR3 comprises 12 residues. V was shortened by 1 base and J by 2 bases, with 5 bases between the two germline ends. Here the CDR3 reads CAWSGTNTEAFF. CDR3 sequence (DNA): TGTGCCTGGAGTGGGACAAACACTGAAGCTTTCTTT.

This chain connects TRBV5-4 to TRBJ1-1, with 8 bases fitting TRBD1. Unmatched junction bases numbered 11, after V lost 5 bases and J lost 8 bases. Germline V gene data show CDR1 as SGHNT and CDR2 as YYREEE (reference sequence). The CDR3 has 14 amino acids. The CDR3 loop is CASSAGGAYSEAFF. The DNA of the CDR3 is TGTGCCAGCAGTGCAGGGGGCGCCTATTCGGAAGCTTTCTTT.

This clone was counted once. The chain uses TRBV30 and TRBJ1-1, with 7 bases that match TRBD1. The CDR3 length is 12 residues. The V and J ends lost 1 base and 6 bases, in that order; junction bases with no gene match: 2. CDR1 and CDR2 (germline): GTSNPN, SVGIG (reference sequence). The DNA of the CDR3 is TGTGCCTGGAGTGACAGGGGCGCTGAAGCTTTCTTT. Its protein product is CAWSDRGAEAFF.

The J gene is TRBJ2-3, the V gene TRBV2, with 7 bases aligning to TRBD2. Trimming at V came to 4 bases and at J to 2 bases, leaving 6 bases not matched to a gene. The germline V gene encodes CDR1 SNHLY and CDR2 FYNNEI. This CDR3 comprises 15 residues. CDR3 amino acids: CASSVTSAYTDTQYF. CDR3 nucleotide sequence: TGTGCCAGCAGTGTCACTAGCGCATACACAGATACGCAGTATTTT.

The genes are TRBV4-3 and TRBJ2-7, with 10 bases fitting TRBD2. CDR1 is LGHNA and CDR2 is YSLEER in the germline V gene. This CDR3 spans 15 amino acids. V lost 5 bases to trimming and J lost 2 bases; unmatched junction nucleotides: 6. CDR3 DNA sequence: TGCGCCAGCAGCTATCTAGCGGGAGAACCCTACGAGCAGTACTTC. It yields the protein CASSYLAGEPYEQYF.

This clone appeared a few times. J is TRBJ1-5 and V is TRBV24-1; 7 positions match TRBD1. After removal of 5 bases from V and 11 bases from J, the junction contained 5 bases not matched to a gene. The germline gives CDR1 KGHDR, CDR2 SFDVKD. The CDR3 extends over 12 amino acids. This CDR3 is CATSGDGQAQHF. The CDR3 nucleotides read TGTGCCACCAGTGGGGATGGACAGGCCCAGCATTTT.

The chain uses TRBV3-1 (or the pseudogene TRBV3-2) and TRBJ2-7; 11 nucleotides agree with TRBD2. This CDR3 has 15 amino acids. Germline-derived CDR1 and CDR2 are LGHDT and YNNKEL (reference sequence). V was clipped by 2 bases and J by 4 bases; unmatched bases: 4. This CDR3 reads CASSQFLAGGYEQYF. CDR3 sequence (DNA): TGTGCCAGCAGCCAATTTCTAGCGGGAGGTTACGAGCAGTACTTC.

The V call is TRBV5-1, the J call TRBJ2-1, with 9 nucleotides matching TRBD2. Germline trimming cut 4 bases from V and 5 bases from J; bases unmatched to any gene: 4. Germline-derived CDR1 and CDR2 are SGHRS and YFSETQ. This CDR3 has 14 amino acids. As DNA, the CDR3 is TGCGCCAGCAGCGCCCGACTAGCGGACAATGAGCAGTTCTTC. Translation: CASSARLADNEQFF.

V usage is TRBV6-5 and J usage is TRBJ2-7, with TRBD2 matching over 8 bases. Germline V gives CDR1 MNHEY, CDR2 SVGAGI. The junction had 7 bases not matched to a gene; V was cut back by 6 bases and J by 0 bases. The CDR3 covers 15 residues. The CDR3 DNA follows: TGTGCCAGCAGGGCCACTAGCGGAAGCTCCTACGAGCAGTACTTC. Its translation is CASRATSGSSYEQYF.

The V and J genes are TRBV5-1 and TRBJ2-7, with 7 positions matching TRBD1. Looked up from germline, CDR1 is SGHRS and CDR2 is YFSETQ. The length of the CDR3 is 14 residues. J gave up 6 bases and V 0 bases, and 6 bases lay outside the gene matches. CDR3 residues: CASSLAQGPSEQYF. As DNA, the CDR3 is TGCGCCAGCAGCTTGGCACAGGGGCCCAGCGAGCAGTACTTC.

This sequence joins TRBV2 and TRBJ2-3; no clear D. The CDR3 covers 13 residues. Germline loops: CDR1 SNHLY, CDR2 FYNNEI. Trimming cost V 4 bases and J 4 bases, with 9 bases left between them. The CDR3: CASSAVVADTQYF. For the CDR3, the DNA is TGTGCCAGCAGTGCGGTAGTGGCAGATACGCAGTATTTT.

The CDR3 here is CASRISGLHTGELFF. The CDR3 region has the DNA TGTGCCAGTAGAATTTCTGGACTACACACCGGGGAGCTGTTTTTT. The chain has TRBV19 and TRBJ2-2; D is perhaps TRBD2 (6 bases). V was shortened by 6 bases and J by 3 bases, with 14 bases between the two germline ends. Germline CDR1 LNHDA, CDR2 SQIVND (reference sequence). This CDR3 region has 15 residues.

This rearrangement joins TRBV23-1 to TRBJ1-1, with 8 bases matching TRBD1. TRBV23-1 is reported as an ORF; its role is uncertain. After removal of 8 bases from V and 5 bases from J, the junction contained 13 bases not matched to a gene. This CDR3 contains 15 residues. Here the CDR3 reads CASPVAGGARTEAFF. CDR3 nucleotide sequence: TGCGCCAGCCCAGTCGCAGGGGGCGCTAGGACTGAAGCTTTCTTT.

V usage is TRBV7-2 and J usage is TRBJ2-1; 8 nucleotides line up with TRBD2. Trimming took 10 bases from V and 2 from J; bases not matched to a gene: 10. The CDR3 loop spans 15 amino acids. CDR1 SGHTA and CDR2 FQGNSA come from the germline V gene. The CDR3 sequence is CATALAGTAYNEQFF. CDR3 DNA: TGTGCCACCGCGTTAGCGGGAACGGCCTACAATGAGCAGTTCTTC.

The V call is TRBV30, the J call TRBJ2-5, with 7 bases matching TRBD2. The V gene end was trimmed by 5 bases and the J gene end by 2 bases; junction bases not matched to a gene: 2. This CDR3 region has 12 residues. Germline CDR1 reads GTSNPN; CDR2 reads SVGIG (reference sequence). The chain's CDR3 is CAWGLEQETQYF. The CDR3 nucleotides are TGTGCCTGGGGACTAGAGCAAGAGACCCAGTACTTC.

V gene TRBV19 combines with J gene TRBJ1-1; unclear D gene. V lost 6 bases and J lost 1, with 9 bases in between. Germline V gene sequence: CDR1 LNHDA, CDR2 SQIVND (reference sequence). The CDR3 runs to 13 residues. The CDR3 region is CASSYSSNTEAFF. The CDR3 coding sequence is TGTGCCAGTAGCTATTCATCGAACACTGAAGCTTTCTTT.

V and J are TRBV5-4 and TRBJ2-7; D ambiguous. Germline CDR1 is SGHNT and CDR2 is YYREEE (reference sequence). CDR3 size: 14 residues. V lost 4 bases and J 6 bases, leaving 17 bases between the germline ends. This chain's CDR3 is CASSPVVKASEQYF. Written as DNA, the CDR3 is TGTGCCAGCAGCCCAGTGGTAAAGGCTAGCGAGCAGTACTTC. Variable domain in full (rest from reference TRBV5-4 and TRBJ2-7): ETGVTQSPTHLIKTRGQQVTLRCSSQSGHNTVSWYQQALGQGPQFIFQYYREEENGRGNFPPRFSGLQFPNYSSELNVNALELDDSALYLCASSPVVKASEQYFGPGTRLTVT.

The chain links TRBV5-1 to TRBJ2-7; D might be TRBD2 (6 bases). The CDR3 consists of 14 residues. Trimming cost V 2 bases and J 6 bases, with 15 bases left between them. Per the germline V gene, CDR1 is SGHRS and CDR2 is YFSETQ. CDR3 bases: TGCGCCAGCAGCTTCGGAGGACTAAAGGGCGAGCAGTACTTC. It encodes CASSFGGLKGEQYF. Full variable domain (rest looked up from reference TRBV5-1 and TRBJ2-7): KAGVTQTPRYLIKTRGQQVTLSCSPISGHRSVSWYQQTPGQGLQFLFEYFSETQRNKGNFPGRFSGRQFSNSRSEMNVSTLELGDSALYLCASSFGGLKGEQYFGPGTRLTVT.

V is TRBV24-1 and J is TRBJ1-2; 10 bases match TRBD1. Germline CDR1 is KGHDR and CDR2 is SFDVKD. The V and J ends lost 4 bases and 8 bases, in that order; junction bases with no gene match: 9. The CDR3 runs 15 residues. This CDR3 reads CATSDPGQGEEGYTF. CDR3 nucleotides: TGTGCCACCAGTGACCCCGGACAGGGGGAAGAAGGCTACACCTTC.

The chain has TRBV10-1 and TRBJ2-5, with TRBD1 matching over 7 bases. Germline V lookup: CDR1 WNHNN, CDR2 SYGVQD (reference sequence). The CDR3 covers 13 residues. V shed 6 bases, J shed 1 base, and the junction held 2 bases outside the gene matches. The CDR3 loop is CASSRDSQETQYF. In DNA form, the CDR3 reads TGCGCCAGCAGCAGGGACAGCCAAGAGACCCAGTACTTC.

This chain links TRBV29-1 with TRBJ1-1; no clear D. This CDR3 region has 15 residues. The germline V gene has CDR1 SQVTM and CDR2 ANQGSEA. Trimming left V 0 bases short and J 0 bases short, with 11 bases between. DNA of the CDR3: TGCAGCGTTGAAGATCCAGAGAGGATGAACACTGAAGCTTTCTTT. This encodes CSVEDPERMNTEAFF.

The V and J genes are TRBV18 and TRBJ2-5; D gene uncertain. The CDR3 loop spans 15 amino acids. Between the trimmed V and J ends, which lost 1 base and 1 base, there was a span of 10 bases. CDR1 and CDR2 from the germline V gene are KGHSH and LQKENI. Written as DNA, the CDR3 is TGTGCCAGCTCACCACTAACAGCCGTCCAAGAGACCCAGTACTTC. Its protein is CASSPLTAVQETQYF. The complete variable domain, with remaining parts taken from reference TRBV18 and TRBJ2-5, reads NAGVMQNPRHLVRRRGQEARLRCSPMKGHSHVYWYRQLPEEGLKFMVYLQKENIIDESGMPKERFSAEFPKEGPSILRIQQVVRGDSAAYFCASSPLTAVQETQYFGPGTRLLVL.

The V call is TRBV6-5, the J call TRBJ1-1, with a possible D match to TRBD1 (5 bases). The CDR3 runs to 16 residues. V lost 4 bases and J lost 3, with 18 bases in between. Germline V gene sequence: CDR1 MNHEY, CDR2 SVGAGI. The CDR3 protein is CASSFNPRGVDTEAFF. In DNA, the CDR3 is TGTGCCAGCAGTTTCAATCCCCGGGGGGTGGACACTGAAGCTTTCTTT.

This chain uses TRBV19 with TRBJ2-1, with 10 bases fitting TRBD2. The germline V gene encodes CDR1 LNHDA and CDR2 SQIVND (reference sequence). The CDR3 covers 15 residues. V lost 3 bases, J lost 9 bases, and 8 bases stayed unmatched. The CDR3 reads CASSMLSSGSGEQFF. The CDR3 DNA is TGTGCCAGTAGTATGTTGTCTAGCGGGAGTGGTGAGCAGTTCTTC.

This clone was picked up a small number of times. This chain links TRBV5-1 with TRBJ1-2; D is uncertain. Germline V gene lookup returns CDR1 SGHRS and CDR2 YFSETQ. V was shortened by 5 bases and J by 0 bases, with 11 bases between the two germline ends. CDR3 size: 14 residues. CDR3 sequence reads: CASRPALANYGYTF. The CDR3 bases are TGCGCCAGCAGACCGGCCCTAGCTAACTATGGCTACACCTTC.

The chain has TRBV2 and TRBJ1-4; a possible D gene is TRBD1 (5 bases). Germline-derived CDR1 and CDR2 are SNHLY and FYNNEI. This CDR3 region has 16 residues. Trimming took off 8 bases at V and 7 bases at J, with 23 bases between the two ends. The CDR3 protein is CASRFRIREGTEKLFF. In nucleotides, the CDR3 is TGTGCCAGCCGGTTCCGAATCAGGGAGGGAACTGAAAAACTGTTTTTT.